The 17 T cell receptor beta chains in this list originate from one sample, sequenced in a study of early T cells in non-severe SARS-CoV-2 infection. One entry per CDR3 protein results from TCRdb running MiXCR on the 5' RACE reads. The sample yields roughly 35,000 distinct CDR3 sequences, roughly 6.2% seen once. The sequenced sample consisted of whole blood. The receptors here all came from an adult who was a healthcare worker with PCR-confirmed SARS-CoV-2 infection or an uninfected control (not recorded which).

Details on this clonotype: A read error is possible here, since a much larger clone lies one base away. The chain links TRBV23-1 to TRBJ2-3; D ambiguous. TRBV23-1 is identified as an open reading frame with a role that is uncertain. The CDR3 length is 16 residues. The V end was cut by 6 bases, the J end by 0 bases, with 16 bases between. The DNA of the CDR3 is TGCGCCAGCAGCCAGTGGGGTTGTACTAGCACAGATACGCAGTATTTT. Its translation is CASSQWGCTSTDTQYF.

In its sample, this clonotype was seen many times. The chain has TRBV12-3 or TRBV12-4 and TRBJ2-3; 7 bases match TRBD1. This CDR3 comprises 18 residues. V gave up 6 bases and J gave up 5 bases; unmatched junction bases: 20. The CDR3 DNA sequence: TGTGCCAGCAGCTCCGCACCGGGACAGAGGTTCCACCGAGATACGCAGTATTTT. Its translation is CASSSAPGQRFHRDTQYF.

This clonotype was observed many times. The rearrangement uses TRBV6-1 and TRBJ2-7; no definite D call. This CDR3 region has 12 residues. V lost 6 bases, J lost 3 bases, and 9 bases lay in between. Germline V gives CDR1 MNHNS, CDR2 SASEGT. This chain's CDR3 is CASSRGNYEQYF. CDR3 nucleotide sequence: TGTGCCAGCAGCCGTGGGAACTACGAGCAGTACTTC.

In this sample, this clonotype turned up many times. V and J are TRBV18 and TRBJ1-2; the match to TRBD1 covers 7 bases. Losses at the gene ends were 8 bases for V and 4 bases for J; bases not matched to a gene: 7. Germline V gene lookup returns CDR1 KGHSH and CDR2 LQKENI. The CDR3 is 13 amino acids. Written as DNA, the CDR3 is TGTGCCAGCACCGGGACAGCTTCCTATGGCTACACCTTC. Translating gives CASTGTASYGYTF.

This clonotype has just a few counts. The rearrangement joins TRBV5-1 to TRBJ1-4, with 9 bases lining up with TRBD1. Germline V lookup: CDR1 SGHRS, CDR2 YFSETQ. The V gene end was trimmed by 2 bases and the J gene end by 2 bases; junction bases not matched to a gene: 13. This CDR3 spans 19 amino acids. CDR3 loop: CASSLGPAGQGWTNEKLFF. CDR3 sequence (DNA): TGCGCCAGCAGCTTAGGTCCCGCCGGACAGGGGTGGACTAATGAAAAACTGTTTTTT.

The chain is built from TRBV15 and TRBJ2-4, with no clear D. The CDR3 consists of 16 residues. The germline V gene has CDR1 LNHNV and CDR2 YYDKDF (reference sequence). Trimming shortened V by 2 bases and J by 0 bases, and 11 bases separated the two germline ends. For the CDR3, the DNA is TGTGCCACCAGCAGAACAAAGACTGTAGCCAAAAACATTCAGTACTTC. As protein: CATSRTKTVAKNIQYF.

This clonotype was observed many times. The chain recombines TRBV6-1 with TRBJ1-1, with D perhaps matching TRBD1 (5 bases). CDR3 size: 14 residues. V lost 4 bases and J 8 bases, leaving 17 bases between the germline ends. Germline V CDR1 and CDR2: MNHNS, SASEGT. The CDR3 nucleotides read TGTGCCAGCAGTGGGGGGGATTCAGAGTTAGAAGCTTTCTTT. Translating gives CASSGGDSELEAFF.

This clonotype was seen repeatedly, ten times or more. The chain recombines TRBV20-1 with TRBJ2-2; 14 nucleotides agree with TRBD2. J gave up 8 bases and V 6 bases, and 17 bases lay outside the gene matches. CDR3 length equals 18 residues. Germline CDR1 is DFQATT and CDR2 is SNEGSKA (reference sequence). CDR3 nucleotide sequence: TGCAGTGCCACCCCCGGGACTAGCGGGAGAGGGGGTAAAGGGGAGCTGTTTTTT. Amino acids: CSATPGTSGRGGKGELFF.

This clonotype has at least ten counts. CDR3: CASSAVAGRGREKLFF. The DNA of the CDR3 is TGTGCCAGCAGCGCCGTGGCGGGGAGAGGGCGTGAAAAACTGTTTTTT. The rearrangement links TRBV7-6 to TRBJ1-4; D gene uncertain. V lost 5 bases and J 7 bases, leaving 20 bases between the germline ends. There are 16 residues in the CDR3. The germline V gene has CDR1 SGHVS and CDR2 FNYEAQ.

A note on this clonotype: The junction departs from germline at one end; a sequencing error may be responsible. V is TRBV11-2 and J is TRBJ1-2; TRBD1 matches at 8 bases. The CDR3 extends over 13 amino acids. Germline-derived CDR1 and CDR2 are SGHAT and FQNNGV. The CDR3 is CASSLEAGGSTFF. CDR3 sequence (DNA): TGTGCCAGCAGCTTAGAGGCAGGGGGCTCTACCTTCTTC.

This clonotype was seen ten or more times. The chain uses TRBV20-1 and TRBJ2-7; 8 nucleotides line up with TRBD2. The V and J ends lost 6 bases and 4 bases, in that order; junction bases with no gene match: 8. This CDR3 has 13 residues. Per the germline V gene, CDR1 is DFQATT and CDR2 is SNEGSKA (reference sequence). CDR3 protein: CSAEGTSGYEQYF. The CDR3 nucleotides are TGCAGTGCCGAGGGAACTAGCGGATACGAGCAGTACTTC.

This clonotype appeared many times. The genes are TRBV11-2 and TRBJ2-4; TRBD1 or TRBD2 may be the D gene (6 bases each). V gave up 2 bases and J gave up 1 base, with 12 bases separating them. CDR1 SGHAT and CDR2 FQNNGV come from the germline V gene. The CDR3 loop spans 16 amino acids. CDR3 coding DNA: TGTGCCAGCAGCTTAAGAGGGGGACTGGCCAAAAACATTCAGTACTTC. Residues: CASSLRGGLAKNIQYF.

The table lists this clonotype with many counts. V and J are TRBV19 and TRBJ1-5; maybe TRBD1 (6 bases). Germline loops: CDR1 LNHDA, CDR2 SQIVND (reference sequence). Trimming stripped 8 bases from V and 11 bases from J, with 22 bases between. The CDR3 consists of 14 residues. In nucleotides, the CDR3 is TGTGCCAGTTCCCAAGTTGGGGGGCCTCGGGCCCAGCATTTT. It yields the protein CASSQVGGPRAQHF.

This clonotype has a handful of counts. The chain recombines TRBV7-9 with TRBJ2-3; D possibly uses TRBD1 or TRBD2 (5 bases each). This CDR3 has 14 residues. Germline CDR1 reads SEHNR; CDR2 reads FQNEAQ (reference sequence). V lost 2 bases, J lost 7 bases, and 13 bases lay in between. For the CDR3, the DNA is TGTGCCAGCAGCTTAATCGGGACGGCAAATACGCAGTATTTT. Its translation is CASSLIGTANTQYF.

This clonotype was observed at least ten times. The V gene is TRBV11-1, the J gene TRBJ2-5; 8 bases map to TRBD1. The V segment lost 5 bases and the J segment 5 bases; nucleotides outside the gene matches: 13. Per germline, CDR1 SGHAT and CDR2 FQDESV (reference sequence). The CDR3 sequence is 16 residues long. The CDR3 loop reads CASSDYRGTPSETQYF. DNA for the CDR3: TGTGCCAGCAGCGATTACAGGGGGACGCCCTCGGAGACCCAGTACTTC. Drawing the rest from reference TRBV11-1 and TRBJ2-5, the complete variable domain is EAEVAQSPRYKITEKSQAVAFWCDPISGHATLYWYRQILGQGPELLVQFQDESVVDDSQLPKDRFSAERLKGVDSTLKIQPAELGDSAMYLCASSDYRGTPSETQYFGPGTRLLVL.

Many counts were recorded for this clonotype. V usage is TRBV7-2 and J usage is TRBJ1-2; the match to TRBD1 covers 9 bases. There are 16 residues in the CDR3. Germline V gene data show CDR1 as SGHTA and CDR2 as FQGNSA. Trimming at V came to 4 bases and at J to 3 bases, leaving 9 bases not matched to a gene. CDR3 coding DNA: TGTGCCAGCAGCTATAGGACAGGGGCGGACTACTATGGCTACACCTTC. Its protein is CASSYRTGADYYGYTF. Supplemented by reference TRBV7-2 and TRBJ1-2, the full variable domain reads GAGVSQSPSNKVTEKGKDVELRCDPISGHTALYWYRQSLGQGLEFLIYFQGNSAPDKSGLPSDRFSAERTGGSVSTLTIQRTQQEDSAVYLCASSYRTGADYYGYTFGSGTRLTVV.

CDR3 sequence (DNA): TGTGCCAGCAAGTCAGGGGCAGGTGACGAGCAGTACTTC. Translation gives CASKSGAGDEQYF. J is TRBJ2-7 and V is TRBV28; D is possibly TRBD1 (6 bases). Germline CDR1 and CDR2: MDHEN and SYDVKM. Trimming cost V 7 bases and J 5 bases, with 15 bases left between them. The CDR3 loop spans 13 amino acids. Full variable domain (remainder filled in from reference TRBV28 and TRBJ2-7): DVKVTQSSRYLVKRTGEKVFLECVQDMDHENMFWYRQDPGLGLRLIYFSYDVKMKEKGDIPEGYSVSREKKERFSLILESASTNQTSMYLCASKSGAGDEQYFGPGTRLTVT.